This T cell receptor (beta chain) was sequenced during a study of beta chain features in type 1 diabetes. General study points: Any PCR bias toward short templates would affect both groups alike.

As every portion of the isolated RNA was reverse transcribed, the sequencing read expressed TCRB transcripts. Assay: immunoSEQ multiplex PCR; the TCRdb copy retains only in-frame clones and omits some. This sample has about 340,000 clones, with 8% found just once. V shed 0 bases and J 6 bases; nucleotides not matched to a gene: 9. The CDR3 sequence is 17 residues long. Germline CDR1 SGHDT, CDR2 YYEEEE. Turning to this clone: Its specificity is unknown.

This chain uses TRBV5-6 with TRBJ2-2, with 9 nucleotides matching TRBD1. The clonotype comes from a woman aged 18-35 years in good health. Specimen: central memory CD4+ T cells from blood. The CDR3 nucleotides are TGTGCCAGCAGCTTGGAGTGGGGCCGGACAGGGGCCGGGGAGCTGTTTTTT. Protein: CASSLEWGRTGAGELFF.